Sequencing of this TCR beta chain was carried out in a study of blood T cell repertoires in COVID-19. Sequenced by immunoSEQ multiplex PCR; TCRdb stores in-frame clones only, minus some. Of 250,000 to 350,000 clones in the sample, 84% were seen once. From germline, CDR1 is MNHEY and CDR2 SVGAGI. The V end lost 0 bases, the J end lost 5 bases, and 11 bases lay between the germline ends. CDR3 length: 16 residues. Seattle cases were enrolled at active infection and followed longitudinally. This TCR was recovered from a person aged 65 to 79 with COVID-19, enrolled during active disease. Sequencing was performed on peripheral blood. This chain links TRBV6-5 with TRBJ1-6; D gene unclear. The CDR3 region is CASSYSIGGNNSPLHF. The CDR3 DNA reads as TGTGCCAGCAGTTACTCGATAGGAGGGAATAATTCACCCCTCCACTTT.